This T cell receptor beta chain was captured in a study of T cells after yellow fever vaccination. Findings of the study overall: The CD4 compartment and the CD8 compartment contained a small share of clonotypes in common.

TCRdb fed the 5' RACE reads into MiXCR, producing one record per CDR3 protein. The data show under 600,000 distinct CDR3 sequences, about 14% seen once. Trimming took off 3 bases at V and 6 bases at J, with 15 bases between the two ends. Germline values: CDR1 KGHSH, CDR2 LQKENI. The CDR3 runs to 14 residues. Regarding this clonotype: Its antigen is still unknown.

This chain connects TRBV18 to TRBJ2-7, with D perhaps TRBD2 (6 bases). The TCR comes from a man younger than 40 who received the YFV17D yellow fever vaccine. The source material was PBMCs, sampled on the day of the yellow fever booster vaccination. In DNA form, the CDR3 reads TGTGCCAGCTCACCCTCTAGCGAAATGGGCGAGCAGTACTTC. Translation: CASSPSSEMGEQYF.